The clone carrying this TCR beta chain turned up a few times. The sample comes from a study of blood T cell repertoires in COVID-19. The overall study: Collection of acute and convalescent COVID-19 samples took place in the United States, Italy and Spain. Sample material is recorded as cDNA or gDNA derived from T cells, B-cell-depleted T cells, or PBMCs.

A Seattle source enrolled patients during active infection and followed them longitudinally. This CDR3 contains 15 residues. The V and J ends lost 0 bases and 4 bases, in that order; junction bases with no gene match: 2. Germline lookup yields CDR1 SGHRS and CDR2 YFSETQ. Under the authors' procedure: Amplification from reference gene primers served as the basis for estimated nucleated cell counts. The repertoire was sequenced with immunoSEQ multiplex PCR; TCRdb's copy has only in-frame clones and lacks some. V and J calls and clone size are those listed in that table; D and trimming were worked out from the DNA. In the table there are over 150,000 clones, approximately 84% of which are singletons.

Input material: peripheral blood. The V gene is TRBV5-1, the J gene TRBJ1-5; 9 bases are shared with TRBD1. This TCR derives from a woman older than 75 with COVID-19, enrolled during active disease. The CDR3 DNA reads as TGCGCCAGCAGCTTGGGGACAGGGGAGAATCAGCCCCAGCATTTT. It translates to CASSLGTGENQPQHF. The full variable domain, completed using reference TRBV5-1 and TRBJ1-5, is KAGVTQTPRYLIKTRGQQVTLSCSPISGHRSVSWYQQTPGQGLQFLFEYFSETQRNKGNFPGRFSGRQFSNSRSEMNVSTLELGDSALYLCASSLGTGENQPQHFGDGTRLSIL.